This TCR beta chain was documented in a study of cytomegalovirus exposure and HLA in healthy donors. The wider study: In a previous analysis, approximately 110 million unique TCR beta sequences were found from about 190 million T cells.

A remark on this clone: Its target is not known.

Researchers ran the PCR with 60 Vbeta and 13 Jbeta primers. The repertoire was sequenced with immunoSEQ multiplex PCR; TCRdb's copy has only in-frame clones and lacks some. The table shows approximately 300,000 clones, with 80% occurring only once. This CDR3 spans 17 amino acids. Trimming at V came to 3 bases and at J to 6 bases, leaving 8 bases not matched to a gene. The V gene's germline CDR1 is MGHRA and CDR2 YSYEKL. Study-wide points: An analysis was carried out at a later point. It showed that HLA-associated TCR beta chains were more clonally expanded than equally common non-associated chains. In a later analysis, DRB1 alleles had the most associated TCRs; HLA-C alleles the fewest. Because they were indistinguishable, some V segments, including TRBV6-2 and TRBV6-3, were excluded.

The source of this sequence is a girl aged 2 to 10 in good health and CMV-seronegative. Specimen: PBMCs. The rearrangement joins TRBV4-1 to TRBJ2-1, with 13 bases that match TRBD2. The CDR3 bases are TGCGCCAGCAGCCAGTCACTAGCGGGAGGGAGGGGCAATGAGCAGTTCTTC. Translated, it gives CASSQSLAGGRGNEQFF.